These 30 T cell receptor beta chains were sequenced from one sample in a study of OX40 agonist ivuxolimab in advanced cancers. The table came from immunoSEQ multiplex PCR; TCRdb's copy has only in-frame clones and leaves some out. This table has roughly 61,000 clones, 92% appearing once. Sequenced here: CD4+ or CD8+ T cells sorted from blood, sampled in a trial of the OX40 agonist ivuxolimab. These receptors were obtained from an adult with an advanced solid tumor such as melanoma, head and neck, liver or kidney cancer.

V and J are TRBV15 and TRBJ1-6, with 7 bases aligning to TRBD1. This CDR3 has 15 residues. CDR1 is LNHNV and CDR2 is YYDKDF in the germline V gene (reference sequence). Losses at the gene ends were 1 base for V and 5 bases for J; bases not matched to a gene: 2. This CDR3 is CATSRVDRDNSPLHF. The CDR3 DNA is TGTGCCACCAGCAGAGTCGACAGGGATAATTCACCCCTCCACTTT.

This chain links TRBV7-6 with TRBJ2-2; D call uncertain. The CDR3 length is 13 residues. V gave up 0 bases and J gave up 7 bases, with 6 bases separating them. The V gene's germline CDR1 is SGHVS and CDR2 FNYEAQ. The CDR3 loop is CASSLAGIGELFF. The DNA for the CDR3 is TGTGCCAGCAGCTTAGCGGGAATCGGGGAGCTGTTTTTT. Together with reference TRBV7-6 and TRBJ2-2, the CDR3 gives the full variable domain: GAGVSQSPRYKVTKRGQDVALRCDPISGHVSLYWYRQALGQGPEFLTYFNYEAQQDKSGLPNDRFSAERPEGSISTLTIQRTEQRDSAMYRCASSLAGIGELFFGEGSRLTVL.

This chain connects TRBV10-1 to TRBJ2-2; D is unresolved. This CDR3 is built from 12 residues. V dropped 7 bases and J dropped 6 bases, with 9 bases sitting between them. Germline V lookup: CDR1 WNHNN, CDR2 SYGVQD (reference sequence). DNA of the CDR3: TGCGCCAGCAAGATAGGGTCCGGGGAGCTGTTTTTT. The encoded protein is CASKIGSGELFF.

The chain recombines TRBV9 with TRBJ2-1, with a tentative D call TRBD2 (5 bases). This CDR3 contains 15 residues. The germline V gene has CDR1 SGDLS and CDR2 YYNGEE. Trimming stripped 0 bases from V and 4 bases from J, with 11 bases between. DNA of the CDR3: TGTGCCAGCAGCGTAGGAAGGACTGTGTACAATGAGCAGTTCTTC. This gives the protein CASSVGRTVYNEQFF.

The CDR3 loop is CASGKDYGYTF. The CDR3 nucleotides read TGTGCCAGCGGGAAGGACTATGGCTACACCTTC. The chain combines TRBV11-3 with TRBJ1-2; D gene ambiguous. The CDR3 is 11 residues long. V lost 8 bases and J lost 3, with 7 bases in between. Germline CDR1 is SGHNT and CDR2 is YENEEA.

This CDR3 reads CASSPGTSGRALEQFF. CDR3 bases: TGTGCCAGCAGCCCAGGGACTAGCGGGAGGGCTCTCGAGCAGTTCTTC. V and J are TRBV7-8 and TRBJ2-1; 16 nucleotides agree with TRBD2. J gave up 10 bases and V 5 bases, and 8 bases lay outside the gene matches. Germline assignment: CDR1 SGHVS and CDR2 FQNEAQ. This CDR3 contains 16 residues.

The chain has TRBV28 and TRBJ2-1, with 8 bases identical to TRBD1. CDR1 is MDHEN, CDR2 SYDVKM, per germline. The CDR3 totals 16 residues. V was pared by 3 bases and J by 7 bases, with 11 bases of the junction left unmatched. Here the CDR3 DNA reads TGTGCCAGCAGTTTCTTTCAGGGGGCGCCAGAAAATGAGCAGTTCTTC. The encoded protein is CASSFFQGAPENEQFF.

This rearrangement joins TRBV14 to TRBJ1-2; D is unclear. In germline, CDR1 is SGHDN, CDR2 FVKESK. This CDR3 comprises 13 residues. V lost 1 base and J lost 1, with 4 bases in between. CDR3 nucleotides: TGTGCCAGCAGCCAAGTTGTTAACTATGGCTACACCTTC. Translation: CASSQVVNYGYTF.

V and J are TRBV6-5 and TRBJ2-7; D gene ambiguous. The length of the CDR3 is 13 residues. The V end lost 0 bases, the J end lost 5 bases, and 8 bases lay between the germline ends. Germline V gene sequence: CDR1 MNHEY, CDR2 SVGAGI. CDR3 in amino acids: CASSYSEDHEQYV. As DNA, the CDR3 is TGTGCCAGCAGTTACTCCGAGGACCACGAGCAGTACGTC.

The chain recombines TRBV5-1 with TRBJ2-3; 16 positions agree with TRBD2. Per the germline V gene, CDR1 is SGHRS and CDR2 is YFSETQ. The CDR3 extends over 16 amino acids. Trimming at V came to 3 bases and at J to 4 bases, leaving 2 bases not matched to a gene. The CDR3: CASSSGTSGRADTQYF. The CDR3 bases are TGCGCCAGCAGCTCGGGGACTAGCGGGAGGGCAGATACGCAGTATTTT.

The CDR3 loop is CASSPSRGMNTEAFF. The CDR3 DNA reads TGTGCCAGCAGCCCTAGTCGGGGAATGAACACTGAAGCTTTCTTT. The V call is TRBV11-2, the J call TRBJ1-1; D gene ambiguous. The germline V and J ends were trimmed by 5 bases and 0 bases, with 13 bases remaining between them. The germline V gene has CDR1 SGHAT and CDR2 FQNNGV. The CDR3 totals 15 residues.

The V gene is TRBV30, the J gene TRBJ1-2; D ambiguous. This CDR3 contains 10 residues. CDR1 is GTSNPN, CDR2 SVGIG, per germline (reference sequence). The CDR3: CASRDYGYTF. The CDR3 DNA is TGTGCTTCACGGGACTATGGCTACACCTTC.

This clone was seen more than once but under ten times. The gene calls are TRBV4-2 and TRBJ1-6, with D possibly matching TRBD1 (5 bases). V lost 4 bases to trimming and J lost 9 bases, with 16 bases between them. This CDR3 is 15 amino acids long. Germline-derived CDR1 and CDR2 are LGHNA and YNFKEQ. The CDR3 loop reads CASSPGPDGGSPLHF. CDR3 nucleotide sequence: TGTGCCAGCAGCCCCGGGCCTGACGGGGGTTCACCCCTCCACTTT.

CDR3 residues: CASTGTGNQPQHF. The CDR3 DNA sequence: TGTGCCAGCACGGGGACAGGGAATCAGCCCCAGCATTTT. The V gene is TRBV25-1, the J gene TRBJ1-5, with 9 bases matching TRBD1. The CDR3 has 13 amino acids. The germline V gene encodes CDR1 MGHDK and CDR2 SYGVNS. V shed 7 bases and J 4 bases; nucleotides not matched to a gene: 2.

This clone was recorded only once. The chain links TRBV19 to TRBJ1-5; D remains unclear. The CDR3 loop spans 15 amino acids. Germline CDR1 and CDR2: LNHDA and SQIVND (reference sequence). V was shortened by 2 bases and J by 4 bases, with 12 bases between the two germline ends. The DNA of the CDR3 is TGTGCCAGTAGTATACGAGACGGTGGGAATCAGCCCCAGCATTTT. This codes for CASSIRDGGNQPQHF.

This rearrangement joins TRBV20-1 to TRBJ2-5; D remains unclear. The CDR3 is 11 residues long. V dropped 0 bases and J dropped 7 bases, with 6 bases sitting between them. Germline values: CDR1 DFQATT, CDR2 SNEGSKA (reference sequence). CDR3 in DNA: TGCAGTGCTAGAGATTTGGGGACCCAGTACTTC. It codes for CSARDLGTQYF.

The gene calls are TRBV6-1 and TRBJ2-3; 10 positions match TRBD2. The germline CDR1 and CDR2 sequences are MNHNS and SASEGT. J gave up 7 bases and V 5 bases, and 6 bases lay outside the gene matches. The CDR3 has 14 amino acids. In nucleotides, the CDR3 is TGTGCCAGCAGTTTACTAGCGGGAAGGTATACGCAGTATTTT. This encodes CASSLLAGRYTQYF.

The chain joins TRBV7-2 to TRBJ2-3; no clear D. Germline V gene sequence: CDR1 SGHTA, CDR2 FQGNSA. The CDR3 is made up of 14 amino acids. V lost 7 bases, J lost 0 bases, and 11 bases lay in between. The CDR3 region is CASTSFRSTDTQYF. The CDR3 bases are TGTGCCAGCACTTCTTTTCGAAGCACAGATACGCAGTATTTT.

This chain connects TRBV11-2 to TRBJ2-3; TRBD1 matches at 7 bases. This CDR3 spans 15 amino acids. The trim removed 8 bases at V and 2 bases at J, leaving 10 bases unmatched. Germline V gives CDR1 SGHAT, CDR2 FQNNGV. The CDR3 DNA follows: TGTGCCAGCCGTAGTAAGGGGGCGATCACAGATACGCAGTATTTT. This sequence encodes CASRSKGAITDTQYF.

The gene calls are TRBV5-5 and TRBJ1-2; no clear D gene. The V end lost 4 bases, the J end lost 4 bases, and 11 bases lay between the germline ends. This CDR3 has 13 amino acids. Germline loops: CDR1 SGHKS, CDR2 YYEKEE (reference sequence). The CDR3 loop reads CASSPYIGYGYTF. The CDR3 DNA reads TGTGCCAGCAGCCCTTATATAGGCTATGGCTACACCTTC.

This clone showed up just a few times. Other DNA sequences of this sample code for an identical CDR3. The chain links TRBV4-2 to TRBJ2-2, with 8 bases that match TRBD1. After removal of 1 base from V and 4 bases from J, the junction contained 5 bases not matched to a gene. Germline V lookup: CDR1 LGHNA, CDR2 YNFKEQ. There are 16 residues in the CDR3. The CDR3 spells CASSQGQGASTGELFF. The CDR3 nucleotides are TGTGCCAGCAGCCAAGGTCAGGGGGCGAGCACCGGGGAGCTGTTTTTT.

The V call is TRBV11-2, the J call TRBJ2-6, with D unclear. Per the germline V gene, CDR1 is SGHAT and CDR2 is FQNNGV. The CDR3 is 15 residues long. Deletions cut 3 bases from V and 0 bases from J, with 6 bases between. CDR3 in DNA: TGTGCCAGCAGCTTTACCTCCTCTGGGGCCAACGTCCTGACTTTC. It specifies CASSFTSSGANVLTF.

V gene TRBV28 combines with J gene TRBJ2-7; D not resolved. V gave up 6 bases and J gave up 1 base, with 7 bases separating them. Germline lookup yields CDR1 MDHEN and CDR2 SYDVKM. The CDR3 consists of 12 residues. The CDR3 spells CASRDGSYEQYF. The CDR3 coding sequence is TGTGCCAGCAGAGACGGGTCCTACGAGCAGTACTTC.

The chain recombines TRBV6-6 with TRBJ1-1; D is undetermined. The CDR3 is 12 amino acids. V gave up 10 bases and J gave up 6 bases, with 15 bases separating them. Germline CDR1 is MNHNY and CDR2 is SVGAGI (reference sequence). This CDR3 is CATVGRAPEAFF. CDR3 DNA: TGTGCCACCGTGGGCCGAGCCCCTGAAGCTTTCTTT.

This chain links TRBV7-2 with TRBJ2-3; 8 nucleotides align to TRBD2. CDR3 length: 15 residues. The germline V gene encodes CDR1 SGHTA and CDR2 FQGNSA. J was trimmed by 2 bases and V by 3 bases; bases with no gene match: 4. CDR3 bases: TGTGCCAGCAGCTTGGGAGCGGGAGACACAGATACGCAGTATTTT. Translation gives CASSLGAGDTDTQYF.

J is TRBJ2-1 and V is TRBV2; tentatively, D is TRBD2 (7 bases). The germline gives CDR1 SNHLY, CDR2 FYNNEI. V was clipped by 0 bases and J by 7 bases, with 10 bases between them. This CDR3 comprises 14 residues. This chain's CDR3 is CASSEAGGLNEQFF. CDR3 in DNA: TGTGCCAGCAGTGAAGCCGGGGGGCTGAATGAGCAGTTCTTC.

V usage is TRBV5-1 and J usage is TRBJ2-3, with unresolved D. The length of the CDR3 is 13 residues. Germline V gene lookup returns CDR1 SGHRS and CDR2 YFSETQ. The ends were cut back, 2 bases at V and 6 bases at J, with 10 bases in the middle. Here the CDR3 DNA reads TGCGCCAGCAGCTTTGGCACCGAGGATACGCAGTATTTT. It codes for CASSFGTEDTQYF.

This clone was found once. The rearrangement uses TRBV7-9 and TRBJ2-5; 7 bases align to TRBD2. Germline CDR1 reads SEHNR; CDR2 reads FQNEAQ (reference sequence). V dropped 8 bases and J dropped 5; count of bases not matched to a gene: 5. This CDR3 has 12 residues. Here the CDR3 DNA reads TGTGCCAGCTCTTTTAGCGGGGAGACCCAGTACTTC. This sequence encodes CASSFSGETQYF.

This chain uses TRBV4-2 with TRBJ1-2, with D tentatively TRBD1 (5 bases). Germline lookup yields CDR1 LGHNA and CDR2 YNFKEQ. This CDR3 has 16 amino acids. Trimming shortened V by 0 bases and J by 5 bases, and 16 bases separated the two germline ends. CDR3: CASSQDGRTDIYGYTF. The CDR3 region has the DNA TGTGCCAGCAGCCAAGACGGACGGACGGACATTTATGGCTACACCTTC.

This clone has only one observation. The chain links TRBV27 to TRBJ2-2, with D perhaps matching TRBD2 (6 bases). Per the germline V gene, CDR1 is MNHEY and CDR2 is SMNVEV (reference sequence). V lost 6 bases and J 8 bases, leaving 19 bases between the germline ends. This CDR3 has 15 residues. CDR3: CASRLTGLPTGELFF. The CDR3 DNA is TGTGCCAGCAGGTTAACGGGACTCCCAACAGGGGAGCTGTTTTTT.